This TCR beta chain was observed in a study of blood T cell repertoires in COVID-19. Study summary: There were acute and convalescent COVID-19 samples, and they came from the United States, Italy and Spain. In each case, the material was cDNA or gDNA derived from T cells, B-cell-depleted T cells, or PBMCs.

In the original analysis: Estimation of nucleated cell counts relied on the amplification of reference gene primers. Produced via immunoSEQ multiplex PCR; TCRdb's table is partial and in-frame only. Clonal size and the V and J genes are those of that table, whereas D and trimming came from the DNA. The top ten hold less than 30% of the sample, which has some 170,000 clones, 60% to 80% seen once. Trimming removed 5 bases from V and 1 base from J; junction bases left unmatched: 10. The CDR3 spans 17 residues. CDR1 is LNHDA, CDR2 SQIVND, per germline (reference sequence). The genes are TRBV19 and TRBJ2-2; 7 bases are a match to TRBD2. This TCR was recovered from a woman in her 70s with acute or convalescent COVID-19. The sequencing input was peripheral blood. The chain's CDR3 is CASSDQREHRNTGELFF. The CDR3, as DNA: TGTGCCAGTAGTGACCAGCGGGAACACCGGAACACCGGGGAGCTGTTTTTT.